This T cell receptor beta chain was observed in a study of T cell clonality in common variable immunodeficiency. General observations from the study: Reportedly, TCR beta sequences from common variable immunodeficiency showed fewer deletions and N-nucleotide insertions. CVID subjects shared fewer TCRbeta clones than healthy controls did.

CVID and control samples used equivalent genomic DNA input. The table came from immunoSEQ multiplex PCR; TCRdb's copy has only in-frame clones and leaves some out. The data show around 29,000 clones, with none appearing a single time. Germline V gene sequence: CDR1 LNHDA, CDR2 SQIVND (reference sequence). This CDR3 spans 15 amino acids. This clone was seen only a few times. The antigen remains unidentified. The read comes to an end 3 residues before the CDR3 does, leaving the germline J gene to fill in the end. The chain links TRBV19 to TRBJ1-2, with D unclear. This receptor was identified in a person aged 18 to 70 in good health. The source material was peripheral blood mononuclear cells. The CDR3 loop reads CASSIEGSGVYDYTF. CDR3 bases read: TGTGCCAGTAGTATAGAGGGGAGCGGGGTCTACGAC.